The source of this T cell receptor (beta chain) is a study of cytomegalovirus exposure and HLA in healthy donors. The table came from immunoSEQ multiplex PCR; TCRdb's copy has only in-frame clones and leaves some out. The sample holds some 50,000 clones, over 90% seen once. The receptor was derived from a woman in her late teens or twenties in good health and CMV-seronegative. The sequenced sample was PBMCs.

The CDR3 coding sequence is TGTGCCAGCAGCGAACCGGGACTAGGAGCTTTCTTT. As protein: CASSEPGLGAFF. The chain has TRBV9 and TRBJ1-1; TRBD1 might be the D (5 bases). The CDR3 is 12 residues long. The germline gives CDR1 SGDLS, CDR2 YYNGEE. The V end lost 3 bases, the J end lost 10 bases, and 13 bases lay between the germline ends.